A single sample gave rise to the 16 T cell receptor beta chains below, sequenced in a study of OX40 agonist ivuxolimab in advanced cancers. Libraries were prepared by immunoSEQ multiplex PCR; TCRdb keeps only in-frame clonotypes and omits some of them. The repertoire holds tens of thousands of clones, with more than 80% as singletons. The sample was CD4+ or CD8+ T cells sorted from blood, taken in a trial of the OX40 agonist ivuxolimab. The receptor set was obtained from an adult with an advanced solid tumor such as melanoma, head and neck, liver or kidney cancer.

The V and J genes are TRBV5-1 and TRBJ1-2; tentative D call: TRBD1 (6 bases). CDR3 length: 15 residues. In germline, CDR1 is SGHRS, CDR2 YFSETQ. The ends were cut back, 7 bases at V and 4 bases at J, with 20 bases in the middle. DNA of the CDR3: TGCGCCAGCTGGCCCGGGGGGGCGCTGATCTATGGCTACACCTTC. It translates to CASWPGGALIYGYTF.

This clone was recorded only once. This sequence joins TRBV6-5 and TRBJ2-7; D ambiguous. Trimming took 6 bases from V and 2 from J, leaving 8 bases between them. From germline, CDR1 is MNHEY and CDR2 SVGAGI. The CDR3 contains 12 residues. The CDR3 here is CASSSLAYEQYF. CDR3 DNA: TGTGCCAGCAGCTCTTTGGCCTACGAGCAGTACTTC.

This sequence joins TRBV5-1 and TRBJ1-3; 10 nucleotides line up with TRBD1. Germline values: CDR1 SGHRS, CDR2 YFSETQ. The CDR3 is 15 amino acids. After removal of 3 bases from V and 8 bases from J, the junction contained 8 bases not matched to a gene. The CDR3 protein is CASSWTGQGVDTIYF. CDR3 bases: TGCGCCAGCAGCTGGACCGGACAGGGGGTGGACACCATATATTTT.

V is TRBV28 and J is TRBJ1-1; perhaps TRBD1 as D (5 bases). CDR1 MDHEN and CDR2 SYDVKM come from the germline V gene. The CDR3 has 18 amino acids. V lost 0 bases and J 0 bases, leaving 17 bases between the germline ends. For the CDR3, the DNA is TGTGCCAGCAGTTTATGGAATAACAGGCGATCCATGAACACTGAAGCTTTCTTT. Translating it yields CASSLWNNRRSMNTEAFF.

The chain links TRBV28 to TRBJ1-4; D gene uncertain. V gave up 3 bases and J gave up 8 bases, with 7 bases separating them. The CDR3 contains 12 residues. Germline V CDR1 and CDR2: MDHEN, SYDVKM. The CDR3 sequence is CASSFLGEKLFF. The CDR3 bases are TGTGCCAGCAGTTTCTTAGGCGAAAAACTGTTTTTT.

CDR3 protein: CASSIDRYYEQYF. CDR3 DNA: TGTGCCAGTAGTATAGACCGCTATTACGAGCAGTACTTC. The chain couples TRBV19 to TRBJ2-7; D unclear. With 0 bases removed from V and 4 bases from J, the gap between germline ends came to 7 bases. This CDR3 comprises 13 residues. The germline gives CDR1 LNHDA, CDR2 SQIVND (reference sequence).

DNA of the CDR3: TGTGCCAGCAGCCAACAAAATCAAGGGTTCAGGACCCAGTACTTC. It specifies CASSQQNQGFRTQYF. The V and J genes are TRBV4-2 and TRBJ2-5; D is uncertain. V gave up 2 bases and J gave up 7 bases, with 17 bases separating them. Germline CDR1 and CDR2: LGHNA and YNFKEQ. This CDR3 is 15 amino acids long.

This clone was seen once. The CDR3 loop reads CASSLEGLNTEAFF. The CDR3 DNA reads TGTGCCAGCAGTTTAGAAGGGTTGAACACTGAAGCTTTCTTT. This chain uses TRBV27 with TRBJ1-1; D gene unclear. Germline lookup yields CDR1 MNHEY and CDR2 SMNVEV (reference sequence). The CDR3 spans 14 residues. Between the trimmed V and J ends, which lost 2 bases and 0 bases, there was a span of 7 bases.

This sequence joins TRBV29-1 and TRBJ2-1, with 8 positions matching TRBD2. J was trimmed by 5 bases and V by 8 bases; bases with no gene match: 11. The CDR3 runs to 14 residues. Germline assignment: CDR1 SQVTM and CDR2 ANQGSEA. The chain's CDR3 is CSLVRGGQNNEQFF. The CDR3 DNA reads as TGCAGCCTTGTCCGGGGGGGGCAAAACAATGAGCAGTTCTTC.

This rearrangement joins TRBV19 to TRBJ1-2, with a weak D call TRBD1 (6 bases). The CDR3 sequence is 12 residues long. V lost 3 bases, J lost 5 bases, and 7 bases lay in between. Germline V lookup: CDR1 LNHDA, CDR2 SQIVND (reference sequence). The CDR3 reads CASSIQGYGYTF. The CDR3 nucleotides are TGTGCCAGTAGTATCCAGGGGTATGGCTACACCTTC. The variable domain in full, completed from reference TRBV19 and TRBJ1-2, reads DGGITQSPKYLFRKEGQNVTLSCEQNLNHDAMYWYRQDPGQGLRLIYYSQIVNDFQKGDIAEGYSVSREKKESFPLTVTSAQKNPTAFYLCASSIQGYGYTFGSGTRLTVV.

This clone appeared a single time. V usage is TRBV6-5 and J usage is TRBJ2-1; D gene ambiguous. Trimming removed 6 bases at V and 3 bases at J, with 12 bases between. CDR3 length: 14 residues. Per the germline V gene, CDR1 is MNHEY and CDR2 is SVGAGI. The CDR3 coding sequence is TGTGCCAGCAGCCTCCGCAGGCACTACAATGAGCAGTTCTTC. Its translation: CASSLRRHYNEQFF.

The chain uses TRBV7-3 and TRBJ1-6, with D possibly being TRBD1 (5 bases). Germline V lookup: CDR1 SGHTA, CDR2 FQGTGA. The CDR3 totals 14 residues. The V and J ends lost 3 bases and 13 bases respectively, with 16 bases between them. CDR3 region: CASSFTDGAAPLHF. The CDR3 DNA sequence: TGTGCCAGCAGCTTCACGGATGGGGCGGCGCCCCTCCACTTT.

The CDR3 region has the DNA TGTGCAAGTCGCTTAGTAGTTACGACGCGACAGGGGAGCTATGGCTACACCTTC. This encodes CASRLVVTTRQGSYGYTF. J is TRBJ1-2 and V is TRBV12-2; no check of the table's D call, TRBD1, against the DNA was made. TRBV12-2 is tagged as a pseudogene. The CDR3 has 18 amino acids.

Only a few counts were recorded for this clone. This chain uses TRBV11-3 with TRBJ2-1, with 8 bases fitting TRBD2. Trimming at V came to 5 bases and at J to 9 bases, leaving 9 bases not matched to a gene. Germline loops: CDR1 SGHNT, CDR2 YENEEA. CDR3 length: 14 residues. The CDR3 loop reads CASSANYGGVEQFF. Written as DNA, the CDR3 is TGTGCCAGCAGCGCGAATTACGGGGGGGTTGAGCAGTTCTTC.

The chain uses TRBV5-1 and TRBJ2-1; D is perhaps TRBD2 (6 bases). The CDR3 extends over 15 amino acids. Germline V gene data show CDR1 as SGHRS and CDR2 as YFSETQ. Trimming pared 1 base from V and 2 bases from J, leaving 10 bases between. The CDR3 sequence: CASSLWRTTYNEQFF. CDR3 bases: TGCGCCAGCAGCTTGTGGAGGACTACCTACAATGAGCAGTTCTTC.

The CDR3 sequence: CASTLGTGGPYGYTF. CDR3 nucleotide sequence: TGTGCCAGCACCCTAGGCACAGGGGGACCCTATGGCTACACCTTC. The gene calls are TRBV28 and TRBJ1-2, with 8 bases matching TRBD1. The V and J ends lost 7 bases and 4 bases, in that order; junction bases with no gene match: 11. The CDR3 consists of 15 residues. Germline-derived CDR1 and CDR2 are MDHEN and SYDVKM.